This TCR beta chain comes out of a study of cytomegalovirus exposure and HLA in healthy donors (dated by TCRdb to 2017 to 2019). For the wider study: According to a later analysis, the 100 to 150 validation repertoires were produced on the same platform as the 666 repertoires of the first cohort. The study aimed to test whether cataloging public T cell receptors could reveal signatures of past pathogen exposure. Along with the roughly 670-subject first cohort, a separate validation cohort of over a hundred different subjects was used. To predict cytomegalovirus infection status, the study brought together high-throughput TCR immunosequencing, statistical association of individual TCRs with disease status, and machine learning. What the study reported, not specific to this receptor: According to the authors, the approach could potentially be generalized to other disease states and immunological phenotypes. A total of some 180 TCR beta chains were listed by the study as associated with cytomegalovirus. In vitro tests confirmed that a few of the cytomegalovirus-associated TCR beta chains recognize cytomegalovirus antigens. Of the cluster scores, 94% were above 0 in a later analysis, which found that TCRs clustered in the first cohort also tended to co-occur in the 95 to 150 validation repertoires. The classifier was reported to diagnose cytomegalovirus status with high specificity and sensitivity in both the original cohort and the validation cohort. A later analysis had no HLA typing for the validation cohort, so co-occurrence there was scored across all 110 or so repertoires. Most TCR sequences were observed very rarely across donors, whereas some public TCRs were present in many individuals.

As for this clone: The antigen it binds to is not known. There are no base qualities to consult, and no much larger clone falls within one base.

Library preparation was by the immunoSEQ multiplex PCR assay. On the study's bioinformatics: A statistical classification framework was developed to diagnose cytomegalovirus status using the catalog of TCR beta chain sequences. TCRdb obtained this table from immuneACCESS and retained in-frame rearrangements with V and J assigned. These tables miss some clones; where compared with another copy, unresolved V genes account for less than half of the shortfall, and the remainder is unexplained. Clone size and V and J calls were adopted from that table, with D and trimming inferred from the DNA. In all, the sample holds 250,000 to 400,000 clones, and around 90% of those were seen once. Jointly, the top ten make up more than 0.9% of the sample. The donors belonged to the validation cohort of around 110 subjects, which was separate from the approximately 660-subject first cohort. The CDR3, cysteine through phenylalanine, is 15 amino acids long. This entry keeps only the CDR3 DNA: 45 bases, framed from base 1. Clipping removes 4 bases from V and 5 bases from J, with 9 as the unmatched junction base count. According to the germline V gene, CDR1 reads SGHRS and CDR2 reads YFSETQ.

The chain is made from TRBV5-1 and TRBJ2-7; TRBD1 aligns with 10 central bases. This sequence was found in a woman under 40 in good health and CMV-seropositive. The sequencing sample was made of PBMCs. The DNA reads as follows: TGCGCCAGCAGCCTTGCGGGACAGGGGAGCCACGAGCAGTACTTC. Translation gives CASSLAGQGSHEQYF. With the rest looked up from the reference TRBV5-1 and TRBJ2-7 genes rather than sequenced, the full variable domain is KAGVTQTPRYLIKTRGQQVTLSCSPISGHRSVSWYQQTPGQGLQFLFEYFSETQRNKGNFPGRFSGRQFSNSRSEMNVSTLELGDSALYLCASSLAGQGSHEQYFGPGTRLTVT.